What follows describes a single T cell receptor beta chain. V trimming: 3 bases; J trimming: 7 bases; junction bases outside the gene matches: 8. This CDR3 has 13 amino acids. The germline CDR1 and CDR2 sequences are SQVTM and ANQGSEA. Assay used: immunoSEQ multiplex PCR; TCRdb lists only in-frame clones, some missing. The top ten clones hold roughly 6.9% of a sample with 160,000 or so clones, roughly nine tenths of them seen once. The data belong to a study of T cell responses to AZD1222 COVID-19 vaccine. This sequence was found in an adult who had recovered from COVID-19. This specimen consisted of peripheral blood, obtained after recovery from COVID-19. This rearrangement joins TRBV29-1 to TRBJ1-2, with 7 nucleotides matching TRBD1. The CDR3 here is CSVDRQGLGGYTF. CDR3 DNA sequence: TGCAGCGTTGATAGACAGGGCTTGGGTGGCTACACCTTC.